Sequencing of this T cell receptor (beta chain) was carried out in a study of OX40 agonist ivuxolimab in advanced cancers. Study-wide findings and caveats: CD4+ and CD8+ blood T cells expanded clonally by week 6 at 0.1 to 3.0 mg/kg.

The data were produced by immunoSEQ multiplex PCR, yet TCRdb's version contains in-frame clones alone and is incomplete. The sample contains some 30,000 clones, under 95% of which appear only once. CDR1 and CDR2 (germline): SQVTM, ANQGSEA. This CDR3 comprises 16 residues. Trimming took 7 bases from V and 9 from J, leaving 28 bases between them. The table lists this clone with a count of one. The antigen is not known. Individuals having autoimmune disease history or systemic immunosuppression were not enrolled. Sequences were derived from CD4+ or CD8+ T cells sorted from blood, sampled in a trial of the OX40 agonist ivuxolimab. The chain is built from TRBV29-1 and TRBJ2-1; D perhaps matches TRBD1 (7 bases). The clonotype comes from an adult with an advanced solid tumor such as melanoma, head and neck, liver or kidney cancer. The CDR3 coding sequence is TGCAGCGGCCAAACCATACCGACAGGGAGGCTCGTTGAGCAGTTCTTC. This gives the protein CSGQTIPTGRLVEQFF.